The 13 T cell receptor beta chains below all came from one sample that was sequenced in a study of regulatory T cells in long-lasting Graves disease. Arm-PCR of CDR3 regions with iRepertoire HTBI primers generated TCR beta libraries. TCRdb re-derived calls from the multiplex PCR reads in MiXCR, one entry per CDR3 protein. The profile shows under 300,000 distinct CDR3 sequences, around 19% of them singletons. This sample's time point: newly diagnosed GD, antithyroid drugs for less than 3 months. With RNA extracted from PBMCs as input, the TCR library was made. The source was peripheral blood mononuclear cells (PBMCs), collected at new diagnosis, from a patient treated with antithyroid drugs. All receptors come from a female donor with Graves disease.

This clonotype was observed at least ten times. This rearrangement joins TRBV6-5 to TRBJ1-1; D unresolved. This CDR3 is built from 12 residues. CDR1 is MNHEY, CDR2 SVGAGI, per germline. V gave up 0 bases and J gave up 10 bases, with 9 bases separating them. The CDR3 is CASSYSGGGAFF. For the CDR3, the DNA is TGTGCCAGCAGTTACTCGGGTGGTGGAGCTTTCTTT.

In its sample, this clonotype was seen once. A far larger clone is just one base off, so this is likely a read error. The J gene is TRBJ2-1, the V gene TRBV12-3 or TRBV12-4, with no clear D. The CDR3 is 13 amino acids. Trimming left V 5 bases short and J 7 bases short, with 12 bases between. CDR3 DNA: TGTGCCAGCAGTGATGGTAGCCTGAATGAGCAGTTCTTC. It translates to CASSDGSLNEQFF.

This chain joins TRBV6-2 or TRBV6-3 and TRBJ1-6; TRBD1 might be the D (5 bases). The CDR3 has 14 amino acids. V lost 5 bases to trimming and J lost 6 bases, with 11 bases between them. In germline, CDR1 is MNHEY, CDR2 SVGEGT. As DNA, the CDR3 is TGTGCCAGCAGTGCCGGGACCCTTAATTCACCCCTCCACTTT. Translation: CASSAGTLNSPLHF.

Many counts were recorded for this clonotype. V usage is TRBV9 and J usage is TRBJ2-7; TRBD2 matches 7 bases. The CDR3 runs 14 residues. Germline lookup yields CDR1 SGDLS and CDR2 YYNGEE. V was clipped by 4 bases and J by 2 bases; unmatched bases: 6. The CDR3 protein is CASSQSGNTYEQYF. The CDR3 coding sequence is TGTGCCAGCAGCCAAAGCGGGAACACCTACGAGCAGTACTTC.

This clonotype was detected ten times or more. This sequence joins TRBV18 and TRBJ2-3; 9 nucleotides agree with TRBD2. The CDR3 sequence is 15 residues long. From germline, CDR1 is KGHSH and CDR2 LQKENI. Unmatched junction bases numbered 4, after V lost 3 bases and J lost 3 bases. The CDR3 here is CASSPGLASTDTQYF. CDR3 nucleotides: TGTGCCAGCTCACCGGGACTAGCCTCGACAGATACGCAGTATTTT.

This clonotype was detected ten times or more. The CDR3 DNA follows: TGCGCCAGCAGCTTGGGATCCGGTCCCTCCTACGAGCAGTACTTC. Translated, it gives CASSLGSGPSYEQYF. The chain recombines TRBV5-1 with TRBJ2-7; D remains ambiguous. V shed 0 bases and J shed 0 bases, with 10 bases lying between them. Germline CDR1 SGHRS, CDR2 YFSETQ. The CDR3 spans 15 residues.

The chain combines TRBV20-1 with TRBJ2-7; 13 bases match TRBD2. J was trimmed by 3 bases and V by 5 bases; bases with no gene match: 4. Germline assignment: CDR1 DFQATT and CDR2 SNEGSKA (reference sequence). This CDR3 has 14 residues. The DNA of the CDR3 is TGCAGTGCTCTTGGGACTAGCGGGATCTACGAGCAGTACTTC. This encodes CSALGTSGIYEQYF.

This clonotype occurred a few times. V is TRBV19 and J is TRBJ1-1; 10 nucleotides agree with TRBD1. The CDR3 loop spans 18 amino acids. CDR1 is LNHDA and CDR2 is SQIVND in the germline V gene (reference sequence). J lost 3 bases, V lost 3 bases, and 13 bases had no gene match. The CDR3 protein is CASSISRWTGGRYTEAFF. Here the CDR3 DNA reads TGTGCCAGTAGTATTAGTAGGTGGACAGGGGGTAGGTACACTGAAGCTTTCTTT.

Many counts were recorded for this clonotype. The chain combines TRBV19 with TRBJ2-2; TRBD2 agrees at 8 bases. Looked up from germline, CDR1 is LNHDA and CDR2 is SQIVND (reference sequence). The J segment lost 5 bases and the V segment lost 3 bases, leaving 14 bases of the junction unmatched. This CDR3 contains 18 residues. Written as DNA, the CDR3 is TGTGCCAGTAGTATGATGTGGGTACGGGAGGGCCGAACCGGGGAGCTGTTTTTT. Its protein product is CASSMMWVREGRTGELFF.

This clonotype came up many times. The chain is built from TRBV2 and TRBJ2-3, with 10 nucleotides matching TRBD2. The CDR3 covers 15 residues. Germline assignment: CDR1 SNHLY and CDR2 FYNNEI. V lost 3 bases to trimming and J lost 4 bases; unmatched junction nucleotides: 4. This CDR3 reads CASSDQREGPDTQYF. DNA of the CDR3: TGTGCCAGCAGTGATCAGCGGGAGGGCCCAGATACGCAGTATTTT.

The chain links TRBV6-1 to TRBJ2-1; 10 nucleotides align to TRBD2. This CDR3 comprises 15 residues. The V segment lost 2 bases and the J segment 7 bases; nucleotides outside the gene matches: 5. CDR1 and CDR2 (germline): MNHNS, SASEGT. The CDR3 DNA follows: TGTGCCAGCAGTGAATTTACTAGCGGGGAGAATGAGCAGTTCTTC. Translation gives CASSEFTSGENEQFF.

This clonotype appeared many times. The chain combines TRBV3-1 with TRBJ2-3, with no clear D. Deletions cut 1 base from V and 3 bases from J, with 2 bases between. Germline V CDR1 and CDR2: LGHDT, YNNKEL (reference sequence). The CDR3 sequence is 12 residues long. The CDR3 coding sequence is TGTGCCAGCAGCCAAGTAACAGATACGCAGTATTTT. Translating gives CASSQVTDTQYF.

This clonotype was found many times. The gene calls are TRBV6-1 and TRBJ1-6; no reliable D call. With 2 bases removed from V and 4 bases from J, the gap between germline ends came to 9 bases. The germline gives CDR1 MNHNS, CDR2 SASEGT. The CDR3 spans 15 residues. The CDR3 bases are TGTGCCAGCAGTGAAAGTGCCATTTATAATTCACCCCTCCACTTT. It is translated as CASSESAIYNSPLHF.